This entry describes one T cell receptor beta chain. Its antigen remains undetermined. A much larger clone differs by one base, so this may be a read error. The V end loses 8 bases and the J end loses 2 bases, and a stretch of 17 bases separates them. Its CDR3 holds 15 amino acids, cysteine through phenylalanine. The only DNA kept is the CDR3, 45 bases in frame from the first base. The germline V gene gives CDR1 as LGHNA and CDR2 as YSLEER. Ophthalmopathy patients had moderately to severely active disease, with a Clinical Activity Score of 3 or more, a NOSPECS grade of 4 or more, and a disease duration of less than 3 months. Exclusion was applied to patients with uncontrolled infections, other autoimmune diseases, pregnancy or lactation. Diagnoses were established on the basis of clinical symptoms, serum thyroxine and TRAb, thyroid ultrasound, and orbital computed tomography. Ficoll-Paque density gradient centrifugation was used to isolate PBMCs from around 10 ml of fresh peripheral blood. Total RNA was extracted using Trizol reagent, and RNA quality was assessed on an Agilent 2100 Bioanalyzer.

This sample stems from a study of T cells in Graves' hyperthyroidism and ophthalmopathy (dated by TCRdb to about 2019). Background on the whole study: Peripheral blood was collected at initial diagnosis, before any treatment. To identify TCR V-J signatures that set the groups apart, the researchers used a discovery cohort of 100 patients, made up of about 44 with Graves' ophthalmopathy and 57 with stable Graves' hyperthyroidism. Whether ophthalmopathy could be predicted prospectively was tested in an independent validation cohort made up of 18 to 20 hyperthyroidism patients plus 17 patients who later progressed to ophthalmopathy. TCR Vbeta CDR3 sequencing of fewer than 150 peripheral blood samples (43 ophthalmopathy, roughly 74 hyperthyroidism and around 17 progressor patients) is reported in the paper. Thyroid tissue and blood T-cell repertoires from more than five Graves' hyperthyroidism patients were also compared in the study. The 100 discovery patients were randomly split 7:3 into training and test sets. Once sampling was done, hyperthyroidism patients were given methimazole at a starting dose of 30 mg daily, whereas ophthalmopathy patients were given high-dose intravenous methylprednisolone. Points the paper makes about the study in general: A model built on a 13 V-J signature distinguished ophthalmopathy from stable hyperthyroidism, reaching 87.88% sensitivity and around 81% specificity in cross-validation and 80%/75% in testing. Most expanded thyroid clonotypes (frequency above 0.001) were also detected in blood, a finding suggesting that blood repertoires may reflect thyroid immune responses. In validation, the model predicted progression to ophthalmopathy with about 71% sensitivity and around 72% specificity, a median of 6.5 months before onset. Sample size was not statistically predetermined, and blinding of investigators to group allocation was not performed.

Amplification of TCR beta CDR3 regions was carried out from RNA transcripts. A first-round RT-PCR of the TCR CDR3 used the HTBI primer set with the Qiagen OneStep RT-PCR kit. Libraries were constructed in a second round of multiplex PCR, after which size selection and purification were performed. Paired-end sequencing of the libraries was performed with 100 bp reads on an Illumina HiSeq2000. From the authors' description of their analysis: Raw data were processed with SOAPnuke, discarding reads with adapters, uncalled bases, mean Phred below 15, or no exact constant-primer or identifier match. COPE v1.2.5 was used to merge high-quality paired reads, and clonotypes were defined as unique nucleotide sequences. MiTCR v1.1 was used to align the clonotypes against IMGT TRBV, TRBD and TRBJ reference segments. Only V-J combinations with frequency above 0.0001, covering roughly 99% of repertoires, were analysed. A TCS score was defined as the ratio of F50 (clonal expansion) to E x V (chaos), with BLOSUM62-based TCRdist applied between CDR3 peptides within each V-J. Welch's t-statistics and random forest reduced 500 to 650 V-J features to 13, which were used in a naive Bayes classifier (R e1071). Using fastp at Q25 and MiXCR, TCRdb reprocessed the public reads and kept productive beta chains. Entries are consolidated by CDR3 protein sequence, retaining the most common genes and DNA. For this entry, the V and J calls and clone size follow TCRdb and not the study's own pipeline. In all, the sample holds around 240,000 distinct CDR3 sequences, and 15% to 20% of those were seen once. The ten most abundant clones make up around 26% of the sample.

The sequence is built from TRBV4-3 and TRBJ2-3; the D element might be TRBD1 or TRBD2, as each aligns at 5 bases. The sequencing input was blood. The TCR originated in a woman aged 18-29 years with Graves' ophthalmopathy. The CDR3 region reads CASGPRDGYTDTQYF. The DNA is TGCGCCAGCGGCCCCCGGGACGGATACACAGATACGCAGTATTTT.